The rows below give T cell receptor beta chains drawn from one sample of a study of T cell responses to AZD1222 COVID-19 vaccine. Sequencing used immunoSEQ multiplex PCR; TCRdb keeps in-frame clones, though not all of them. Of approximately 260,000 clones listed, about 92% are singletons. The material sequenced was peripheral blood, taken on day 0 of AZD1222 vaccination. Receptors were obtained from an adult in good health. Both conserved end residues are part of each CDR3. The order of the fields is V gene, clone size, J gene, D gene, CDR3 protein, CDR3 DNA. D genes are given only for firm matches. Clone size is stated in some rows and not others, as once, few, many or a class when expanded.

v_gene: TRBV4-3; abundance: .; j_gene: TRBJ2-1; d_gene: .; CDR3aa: CASSQDAGTEQFF; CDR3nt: TGCGCCAGCAGCCAAGACGCCGGGACTGAGCAGTTCTTC
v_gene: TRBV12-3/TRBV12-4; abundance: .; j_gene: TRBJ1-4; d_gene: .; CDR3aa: CASTAGQSEKLFF; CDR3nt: TGTGCCAGCACAGCAGGACAGTCCGAAAAACTGTTTTTT
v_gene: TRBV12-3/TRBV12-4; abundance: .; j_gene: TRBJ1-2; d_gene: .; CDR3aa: CASSLSSMYGYTF; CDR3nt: TGTGCCAGCAGTTTATCCAGTATGTATGGCTACACCTTC
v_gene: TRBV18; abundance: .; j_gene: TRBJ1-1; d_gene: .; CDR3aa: CASSGGAGTEAFF; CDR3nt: TGTGCCAGCTCAGGGGGGGCGGGCACTGAAGCTTTCTTT
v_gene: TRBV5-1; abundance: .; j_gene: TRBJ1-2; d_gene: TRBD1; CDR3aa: CASSSGTGDYGYTF; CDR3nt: TGCGCCAGCAGTTCCGGGACAGGGGACTATGGCTACACCTTC
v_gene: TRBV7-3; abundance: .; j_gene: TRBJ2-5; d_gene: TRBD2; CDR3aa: CASSSTSGETQYF; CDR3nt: TGTGCCAGCAGCTCGACTAGCGGAGAGACCCAGTACTTC
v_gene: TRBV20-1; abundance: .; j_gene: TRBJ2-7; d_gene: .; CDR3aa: CSAALDDEQYF; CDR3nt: TGCAGTGCCGCCCTTGACGACGAGCAGTACTTC
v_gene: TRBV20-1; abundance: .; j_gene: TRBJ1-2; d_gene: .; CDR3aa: CSASTRDYGYTF; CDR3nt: TGCAGTGCTAGTACCAGGGATTATGGCTACACCTTC
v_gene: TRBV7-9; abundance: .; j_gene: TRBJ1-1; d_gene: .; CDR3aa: CASTSWTEAFF; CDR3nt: TGTGCCAGCACGTCGTGGACTGAAGCTTTCTTT
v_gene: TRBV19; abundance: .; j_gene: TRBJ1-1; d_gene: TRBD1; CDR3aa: CASSPSGQGFFAFF; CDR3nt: TGTGCCAGTAGTCCCTCGGGACAGGGGTTTTTCGCTTTCTTT
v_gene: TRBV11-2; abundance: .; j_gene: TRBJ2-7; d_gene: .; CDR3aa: CASSQRVGRSSYEQYF; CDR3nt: TGTGCCAGCAGCCAGAGGGTGGGGAGGTCCTCCTACGAGCAGTACTTC
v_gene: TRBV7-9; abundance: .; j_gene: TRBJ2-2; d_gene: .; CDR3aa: CASSLNQGSGELFF; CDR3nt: TGTGCCAGCAGCCTGAACCAGGGTTCCGGGGAGCTGTTTTTT
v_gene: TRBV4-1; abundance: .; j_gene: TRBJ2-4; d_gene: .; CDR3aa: CASSHAGLGKNIQYF; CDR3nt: TGCGCCAGCAGCCATGCAGGGCTGGGCAAAAACATTCAGTACTTC
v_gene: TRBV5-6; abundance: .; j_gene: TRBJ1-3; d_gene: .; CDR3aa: CASRRYPVYF; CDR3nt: TGTGCCAGCAGACGTTACCCCGTATATTTT
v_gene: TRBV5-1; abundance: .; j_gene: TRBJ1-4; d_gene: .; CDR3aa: CASSWRGATNEKLFF; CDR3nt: TGCGCCAGCAGCTGGCGGGGTGCAACTAATGAAAAACTGTTTTTT
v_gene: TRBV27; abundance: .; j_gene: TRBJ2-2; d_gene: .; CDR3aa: CASSLIFTGELFF; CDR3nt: TGTGCCAGCAGTTTGATTTTCACCGGGGAGCTGTTTTTT
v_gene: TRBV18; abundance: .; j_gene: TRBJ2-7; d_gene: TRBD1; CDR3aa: CASSPPGQAPYEQYF; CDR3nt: TGTGCCAGCTCACCACCGGGACAGGCCCCCTACGAGCAGTACTTC
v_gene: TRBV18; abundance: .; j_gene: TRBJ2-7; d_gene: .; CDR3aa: CASSQARTAYEQYF; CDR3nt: TGTGCCAGCTCACAAGCCCGGACGGCCTACGAGCAGTACTTC
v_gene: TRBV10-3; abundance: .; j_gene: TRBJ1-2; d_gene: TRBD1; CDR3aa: CAISLDRGNYGYTF; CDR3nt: TGTGCCATCAGTTTGGACAGGGGGAACTATGGCTACACCTTC
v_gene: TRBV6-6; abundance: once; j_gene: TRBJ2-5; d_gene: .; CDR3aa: CASRTSLEETQYF; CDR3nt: TGTGCCAGCAGAACTAGCTTGGAAGAGACCCAGTACTTC
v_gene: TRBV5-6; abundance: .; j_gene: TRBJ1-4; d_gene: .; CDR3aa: CASSLIGEKLFF; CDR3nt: TGTGCCAGCAGCTTGATCGGGGAAAAACTGTTTTTT
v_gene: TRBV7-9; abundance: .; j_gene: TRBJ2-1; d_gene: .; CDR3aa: CASSPWTASSYNEQFF; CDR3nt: TGTGCCAGCAGCCCATGGACAGCGAGCTCCTACAATGAGCAGTTCTTC
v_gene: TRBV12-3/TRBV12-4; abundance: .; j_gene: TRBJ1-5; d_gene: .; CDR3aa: CASTGRGRQPQHF; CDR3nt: TGTGCCAGCACGGGCAGGGGCAGGCAGCCCCAGCATTTT
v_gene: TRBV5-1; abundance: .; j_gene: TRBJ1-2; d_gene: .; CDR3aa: CASSFEGDYGYTF; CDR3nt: TGCGCCAGCAGCTTCGAGGGTGACTATGGCTACACCTTC
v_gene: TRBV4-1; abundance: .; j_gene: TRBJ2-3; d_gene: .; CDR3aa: CASSQEGNLLDTQYF; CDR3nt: TGCGCCAGCAGCCAAGAGGGGAACTTATTAGATACGCAGTATTTT
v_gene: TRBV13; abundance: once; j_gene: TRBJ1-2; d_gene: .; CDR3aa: CASSPQPYGYTF; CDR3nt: TGTGCCAGCAGCCCCCAACCCTATGGCTACACCTTC
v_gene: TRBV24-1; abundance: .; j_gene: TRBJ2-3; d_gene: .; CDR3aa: CATSEGGHTKADTQYF; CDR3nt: TGTGCCACCAGTGAAGGAGGACACACTAAGGCAGATACGCAGTATTTT
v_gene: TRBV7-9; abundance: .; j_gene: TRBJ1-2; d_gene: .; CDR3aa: CASRWPLDYGYTF; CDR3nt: TGTGCCAGCCGCTGGCCTTTGGACTATGGCTACACCTTC
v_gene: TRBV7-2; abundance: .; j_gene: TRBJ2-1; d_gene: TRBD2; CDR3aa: CASSFKRGWLAGGHEQFF; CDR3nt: TGTGCCAGCAGCTTCAAGAGGGGTTGGCTAGCGGGAGGGCATGAGCAGTTCTTC
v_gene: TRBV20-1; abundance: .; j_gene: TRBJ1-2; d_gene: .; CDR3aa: CSAYRDGYTF; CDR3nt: TGCAGTGCTTACAGGGATGGCTACACCTTC
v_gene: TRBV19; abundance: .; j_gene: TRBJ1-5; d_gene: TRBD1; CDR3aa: CASSNTGGASNQPQHF; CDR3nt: TGTGCCAGTAGTAACACAGGGGGCGCGAGCAATCAGCCCCAGCATTTT
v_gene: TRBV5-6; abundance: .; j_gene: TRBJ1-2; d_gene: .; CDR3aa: CASSLEPGAVNYGYTF; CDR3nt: TGTGCCAGCAGCTTGGAACCCGGAGCAGTTAACTATGGCTACACCTTC
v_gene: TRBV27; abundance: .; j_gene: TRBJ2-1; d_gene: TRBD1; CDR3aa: CASRFFGDSPQSMNEQFF; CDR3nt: TGTGCCAGCAGGTTTTTCGGGGACAGCCCCCAATCGATGAATGAGCAGTTCTTC
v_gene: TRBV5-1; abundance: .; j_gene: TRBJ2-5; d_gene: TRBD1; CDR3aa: CASSLQGAVGETQYF; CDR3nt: TGCGCCAGCAGCTTGCAGGGGGCTGTTGGGGAGACCCAGTACTTC
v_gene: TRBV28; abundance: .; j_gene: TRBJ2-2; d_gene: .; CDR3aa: CASSFVFRRPENTGELFF; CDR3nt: TGTGCCAGCAGTTTTGTTTTCAGGCGGCCGGAGAACACCGGGGAGCTGTTTTTT
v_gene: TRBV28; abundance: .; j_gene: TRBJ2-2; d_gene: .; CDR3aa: CASKEHSSSEGGELFF; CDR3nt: TGTGCCAGCAAAGAACATTCCTCAAGTGAGGGCGGGGAGCTGTTTTTT
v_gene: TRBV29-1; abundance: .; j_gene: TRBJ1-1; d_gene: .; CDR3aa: CSVEVWGRETEAFF; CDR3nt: TGCAGCGTTGAAGTTTGGGGGAGAGAGACTGAAGCTTTCTTT
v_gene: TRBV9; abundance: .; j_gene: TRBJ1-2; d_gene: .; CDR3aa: CASSVGQGSYGYTF; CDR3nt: TGTGCCAGCAGCGTAGGTCAGGGATCCTATGGCTACACCTTC
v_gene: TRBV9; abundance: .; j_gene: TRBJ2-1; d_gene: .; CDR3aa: CASSVGGGQYNEQFF; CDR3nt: TGTGCCAGCAGCGTAGGCGGGGGACAGTACAATGAGCAGTTCTTC
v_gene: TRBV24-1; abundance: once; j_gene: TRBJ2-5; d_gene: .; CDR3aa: CATSDPRSPGETQYF; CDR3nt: TGTGCCACCAGTGATCCCAGGTCTCCTGGGGAGACCCAGTACTTC
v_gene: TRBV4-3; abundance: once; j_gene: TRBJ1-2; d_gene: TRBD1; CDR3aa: CASSGLKTGDYGYTF; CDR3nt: TGCGCCAGCAGCGGACTGAAGACAGGGGACTATGGCTACACCTTC
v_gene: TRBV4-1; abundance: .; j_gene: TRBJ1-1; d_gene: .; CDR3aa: CASSLQGGDTEAFF; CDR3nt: TGCGCCAGCAGCCTACAGGGAGGAGACACTGAAGCTTTCTTT
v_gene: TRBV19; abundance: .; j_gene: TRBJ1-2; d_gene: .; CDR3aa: CASSVLGGDYGYTF; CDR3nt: TGTGCCAGTAGTGTTTTGGGGGGCGACTATGGCTACACCTTC
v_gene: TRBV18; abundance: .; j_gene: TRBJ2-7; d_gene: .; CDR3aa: CASSPPGSDEQYF; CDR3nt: TGTGCCAGCTCACCACCAGGAAGCGACGAGCAGTACTTC
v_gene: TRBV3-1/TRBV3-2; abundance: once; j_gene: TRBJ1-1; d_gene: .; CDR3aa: CASSLNKGKAFF; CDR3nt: TGTGCCAGCAGCTTAAATAAGGGGAAGGCTTTCTTT
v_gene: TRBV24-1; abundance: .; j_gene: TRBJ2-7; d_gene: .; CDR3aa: CATSDPNSDGQYF; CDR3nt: TGTGCCACCAGTGACCCGAACTCAGACGGGCAGTACTTC
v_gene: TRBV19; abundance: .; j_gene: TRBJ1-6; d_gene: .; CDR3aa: CASSRGPAGNSPLHF; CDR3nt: TGTGCCAGTAGTAGGGGACCCGCCGGGAATTCACCCCTCCACTTT
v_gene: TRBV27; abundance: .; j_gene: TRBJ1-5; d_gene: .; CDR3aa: CASKETGARRQPQHF; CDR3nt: TGTGCCAGCAAAGAGACAGGAGCAAGGAGACAGCCCCAGCATTTT
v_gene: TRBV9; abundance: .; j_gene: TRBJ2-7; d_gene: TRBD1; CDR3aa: CASSGQGASLEQYF; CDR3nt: TGTGCCAGCAGCGGACAGGGGGCGTCCCTCGAGCAGTACTTC
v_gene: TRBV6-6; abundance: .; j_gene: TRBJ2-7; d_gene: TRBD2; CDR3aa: CASSSGTSGRIYEQYF; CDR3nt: TGTGCCAGCAGTTCCGGGACTAGCGGGAGGATCTACGAGCAGTACTTC
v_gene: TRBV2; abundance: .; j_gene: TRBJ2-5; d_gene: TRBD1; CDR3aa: CASRERQGQETQYF; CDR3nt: TGTGCCAGCAGGGAAAGACAGGGCCAAGAGACCCAGTACTTC
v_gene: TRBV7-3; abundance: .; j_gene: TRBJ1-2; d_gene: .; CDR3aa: CASSPHKGAGYGYTF; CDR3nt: TGTGCCAGCAGCCCCCACAAAGGGGCAGGCTATGGCTACACCTTC
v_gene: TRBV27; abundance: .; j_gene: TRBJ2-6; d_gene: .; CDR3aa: CASSLEGVGSGANVLTF; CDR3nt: TGTGCCAGCAGTCTGGAGGGGGTCGGCTCTGGGGCCAACGTCCTGACTTTC